This section outlines one T cell receptor beta chain sequence together with its context. Its specificity is unknown. The junction departs from germline at one end; a sequencing error may be responsible. This CDR3 spans 11 amino acids. From germline, CDR1 is MNHNS and CDR2 SASEGT. Some clones are missing from TCRdb's copy, which holds only in-frame ones; the method was immunoSEQ multiplex PCR. The sample comprises around 53,000 clones, less than 90% of which are singletons, and around 0.7% rests with the top ten. The data stem from a study of OX40 agonist ivuxolimab in advanced cancers. Whole-study results and caveats: The mean number of expanded clones was higher in CD8+ T cells than in CD4+. At doses 0.1 to 3.0 mg/kg, CD4+ and CD8+ clones expanded.

Source: CD4+ or CD8+ T cells sorted from blood, taken in a trial of the OX40 agonist ivuxolimab. V is TRBV6-1 and J is TRBJ2-3; TRBD1 aligns across 7 bases. The source is an adult with an advanced solid tumor such as melanoma, head and neck, liver or kidney cancer. The CDR3 sequence: CASSEPGQPDF. In nucleotides, the CDR3 is TGTGCCAGCAGTGAACCGGGACAGCCCGATTTT.